This TCR beta chain was sequenced during a study of CD8 T cells in ankylosing spondylitis. Study-level findings and limits: Some motif variants were previously reported in reactive arthritis synovial fluid and blood. Disease-associated clones were reportedly significantly overrepresented in matched ankylosing spondylitis synovial fluid. Characteristic of ankylosing spondylitis blood, it appeared, was a TCR beta motif comprising several highly homologous variants.

Within the sample, this clonotype is medium-sized. What it binds is not known. One entry per CDR3 protein, called by TCRdb with MiXCR from the 5' RACE reads. The sample yields around 150,000 distinct CDR3 sequences, around two fifths seen once. The specimen sequenced was synovial fluid, either unsorted or a sorted T cell fraction (not recorded which). This receptor was identified in a male donor with ankylosing spondylitis.

In DNA form, the CDR3 reads TGCAGTGCTAGAGATCTGGAGGGGGGTAACTATGGCTACACCTTC. Protein sequence: CSARDLEGGNYGYTF. The V call is TRBV20-1, the J call TRBJ1-2; perhaps TRBD1 as D (6 bases). Germline loops: CDR1 DFQATT, CDR2 SNEGSKA (reference sequence). V was pared by 0 bases and J by 1 base, with 12 bases between. This CDR3 region has 15 residues.